This T cell receptor (beta chain) was observed in a study of blood T cell repertoires in COVID-19. In the study overall: Sites in the United States, Italy and Spain provided acute and convalescent COVID-19 samples. From T cells, B-cell-depleted T cells, or PBMCs came the material, which was cDNA or gDNA.

In the study's own analysis: Nucleated cell number was recorded as an estimate derived from reference gene primer amplification. Produced via immunoSEQ multiplex PCR; TCRdb's table is partial and in-frame only. D and trimming were read from the DNA, whereas the V and J calls and clone size are those reported in that table. The sample consists of about 170,000 clones, 80% to 90% of them appearing once. Germline CDR1 SGHTA, CDR2 FQGNSA. The CDR3 totals 14 residues. Trimming took 5 bases from V and 7 from J, leaving 15 bases between them. The TCR comes from a woman in her forties or fifties with acute or convalescent COVID-19. The rearrangement joins TRBV7-2 to TRBJ1-5, with D maybe TRBD1 (5 bases). Sequencing was performed on peripheral blood. In nucleotides, the CDR3 is TGTGCCAGCAGCCCAGGCGGGACGAGCCAGCCCCAGCATTTT. It codes for CASSPGGTSQPQHF.